One and the same sample provided the 30 T cell receptor beta chains below, sequenced in a study of cytomegalovirus exposure and HLA in healthy donors. Repertoires were generated with immunoSEQ multiplex PCR, while TCRdb's copy carries only in-frame clones and drops some. The data hold 250,000 to 400,000 clones, with roughly 90% observed a single time. Sample: PBMCs. The source of these receptors is a woman between 25 and 40 years old in good health and CMV-seropositive.

The chain combines TRBV7-2 with TRBJ1-2, with a tentative D call TRBD1 (6 bases). The CDR3 has 13 amino acids. Trimming took 1 base from V and 3 from J, leaving 6 bases between them. Germline V gene sequence: CDR1 SGHTA, CDR2 FQGNSA. The CDR3 nucleotides read TGTGCCAGCAGCTTAGACAGGGACTATGGCTACACCTTC. Translating gives CASSLDRDYGYTF.

The chain combines TRBV27 with TRBJ2-3, with D perhaps matching TRBD1 (6 bases). The germline V gene encodes CDR1 MNHEY and CDR2 SMNVEV (reference sequence). This CDR3 spans 16 amino acids. The germline V and J ends were trimmed by 2 bases and 5 bases, with 17 bases remaining between them. CDR3 residues: CASSLGQLPVKDTQYF. DNA of the CDR3: TGTGCCAGCAGTTTAGGACAGCTACCAGTTAAAGATACGCAGTATTTT.

The J gene is TRBJ2-3, the V gene TRBV6-4; the match to TRBD2 covers 12 bases. V trimming: 5 bases; J trimming: 4 bases; junction bases outside the gene matches: 4. The CDR3 has 15 amino acids. Germline assignment: CDR1 MRHNA and CDR2 SNTAGT. The CDR3 sequence: CASSQTSGSSDTQYF. For the CDR3, the DNA is TGTGCCAGCAGTCAGACTAGCGGGAGTTCAGATACGCAGTATTTT.

This chain joins TRBV27 and TRBJ2-1; 10 nucleotides match TRBD2. Trimming took 2 bases from V and 5 from J; bases not matched to a gene: 9. Germline CDR1 and CDR2: MNHEY and SMNVEV (reference sequence). The CDR3 runs 17 residues. CDR3 coding DNA: TGTGCCAGCAGTTTACTTGGTAGCGGGGGGCCTCACAATGAGCAGTTCTTC. Translating it yields CASSLLGSGGPHNEQFF.

The chain joins TRBV6-5 to TRBJ2-7; 9 bases align to TRBD1. V shed 2 bases, J shed 4 bases, and the junction held 3 bases outside the gene matches. The CDR3 length is 14 residues. The germline V gene has CDR1 MNHEY and CDR2 SVGAGI. CDR3 in amino acids: CASSYGTGRYEQYF. The CDR3 DNA reads TGTGCCAGCAGTTACGGGACAGGGCGTTACGAGCAGTACTTC.

This rearrangement joins TRBV28 to TRBJ2-1; D not resolved. The CDR3 is made up of 16 amino acids. The V gene's germline CDR1 is MDHEN and CDR2 SYDVKM. Trimming took 5 bases from V and 2 from J, leaving 16 bases between them. CDR3 nucleotide sequence: TGTGCCAGCAGTCCGCCTCGGACCATCACCTACAATGAGCAGTTCTTC. Its translation: CASSPPRTITYNEQFF.

The rearrangement joins TRBV6-5 to TRBJ2-7; D is possibly TRBD1 (6 bases). The CDR3 extends over 11 amino acids. In germline, CDR1 is MNHEY, CDR2 SVGAGI. V gave up 5 bases and J gave up 4 bases, with 6 bases separating them. The CDR3 region has the DNA TGTGCCAGCAGTGGACAGTACGAGCAGTACTTC. This codes for CASSGQYEQYF.

The chain recombines TRBV19 with TRBJ1-1; D perhaps matches TRBD1 (6 bases). In germline, CDR1 is LNHDA, CDR2 SQIVND (reference sequence). This CDR3 has 15 residues. Trimming took off 3 bases at V and 4 bases at J, with 15 bases between the two ends. CDR3 in amino acids: CASSIRGAGGTEAFF. Written as DNA, the CDR3 is TGTGCCAGTAGTATTAGGGGGGCCGGAGGCACTGAAGCTTTCTTT.

The rearrangement joins TRBV15 to TRBJ2-7; 7 bases line up with TRBD1. CDR3 size: 15 residues. The germline gives CDR1 LNHNV, CDR2 YYDKDF (reference sequence). Trimming cost V 0 bases and J 2 bases; bases outside gene matches: 4. CDR3 amino acids: CATSRDWTGAYEQYF. CDR3 in DNA: TGTGCCACCAGCAGAGATTGGACAGGTGCCTACGAGCAGTACTTC.

This chain uses TRBV27 with TRBJ1-2, with 7 bases fitting TRBD1. Unmatched junction bases numbered 6, after V lost 4 bases and J lost 7 bases. This CDR3 comprises 13 residues. Germline lookup yields CDR1 MNHEY and CDR2 SMNVEV (reference sequence). The CDR3 bases are TGTGCCAGCAGTTCCACCGGACAGGTTGGCTACACCTTC. Encoded protein: CASSSTGQVGYTF.

The chain combines TRBV6-1 with TRBJ2-7; D unresolved. In germline, CDR1 is MNHNS, CDR2 SASEGT. The CDR3 is made up of 15 amino acids. V was trimmed by 0 bases and J by 0 bases, leaving 9 bases between them. CDR3 sequence (DNA): TGTGCCAGCAGTGAAGCAGTGCGATCCTCCTACGAGCAGTACTTC. Residues: CASSEAVRSSYEQYF.

This clone was detected only a few times. The chain is built from TRBV5-4 and TRBJ1-1; 8 nucleotides align to TRBD1. CDR3 length: 14 residues. Germline V lookup: CDR1 SGHNT, CDR2 YYREEE (reference sequence). The J segment lost 1 base and the V segment lost 2 bases, leaving 1 base of the junction unmatched. CDR3 bases: TGTGCCAGCAGCTTAGGGACAGGGAACACTGAAGCTTTCTTT. Translated, it gives CASSLGTGNTEAFF.

This clone appeared once. The CDR3 bases are TGCAGCGGAACTCTTGCTAGGGCAGATACGCAGTATTTT. It codes for CSGTLARADTQYF. The V and J genes are TRBV29-1 and TRBJ2-3; D unclear. This CDR3 region has 13 residues. Trimming took off 7 bases at V and 4 bases at J, with 15 bases between the two ends. The germline gives CDR1 SQVTM, CDR2 ANQGSEA.

The chain couples TRBV5-8 to TRBJ1-5; the D gene is possibly TRBD1 (6 bases). Trimming removed 4 bases from V and 3 bases from J, with 20 bases in between. This CDR3 has 17 amino acids. The germline V gene has CDR1 SGHTS and CDR2 YDEGEE. The CDR3 here is CASSPKSNGQYNQPQHF. DNA for the CDR3: TGTGCCAGCAGCCCAAAGAGCAATGGACAGTACAATCAGCCCCAGCATTTT.

This clone was seen a single time. V and J are TRBV7-3 and TRBJ2-3; D gene ambiguous. The CDR3 extends over 14 amino acids. V lost 1 base and J lost 2, with 7 bases in between. Looked up from germline, CDR1 is SGHTA and CDR2 is FQGTGA. In DNA, the CDR3 is TGTGCCAGCAGCTTAAGGACCAACACAGATACGCAGTATTTT. Protein product: CASSLRTNTDTQYF. Full variable domain (missing parts from reference TRBV7-3 and TRBJ2-3): GAGVSQTPSNKVTEKGKYVELRCDPISGHTALYWYRQSLGQGPEFLIYFQGTGAADDSGLPNDRFFAVRPEGSVSTLKIQRTERGDSAVYLCASSLRTNTDTQYFGPGTRLTVL.

This clone was observed a few times. CDR3 amino acids: CATSSRQGGRAGYTF. The CDR3 coding sequence is TGTGCCACCAGCAGCAGACAGGGGGGAAGGGCTGGCTACACCTTC. V gene TRBV15 combines with J gene TRBJ1-2; TRBD1 matches 9 bases. The CDR3 covers 15 residues. V dropped 3 bases and J dropped 7; count of bases not matched to a gene: 9. Germline values: CDR1 LNHNV, CDR2 YYDKDF (reference sequence).

This chain connects TRBV19 to TRBJ2-1, with D perhaps given as TRBD1 or TRBD2 (5 bases each). CDR1 is LNHDA, CDR2 SQIVND, per germline (reference sequence). The CDR3 loop spans 13 amino acids. Trimming left V 5 bases short and J 8 bases short, with 13 bases between. CDR3 nucleotides: TGTGCCAGTAGTGAGGCAGGGCGGGATGAGCAGTTCTTC. This codes for CASSEAGRDEQFF.

V gene TRBV2 combines with J gene TRBJ2-7; 7 nucleotides match TRBD1. CDR1 is SNHLY and CDR2 is FYNNEI in the germline V gene. The CDR3 is made up of 13 amino acids. Trimming cost V 6 bases and J 3 bases; bases outside gene matches: 5. The DNA for the CDR3 is TGTGCCAGCAGCAGGGACAGATTCTACGAGCAGTACTTC. Its translation is CASSRDRFYEQYF.

This clone was recorded only once. J is TRBJ1-2 and V is TRBV29-1; 8 bases are a match to TRBD1. The length of the CDR3 is 13 residues. Trimming removed 0 bases from V and 10 bases from J; junction bases left unmatched: 7. CDR1 is SQVTM and CDR2 is ANQGSEA in the germline V gene. The CDR3 DNA reads as TGCAGCGTTGAAGATCAACCGGACAGGGACTACACCTTC. This codes for CSVEDQPDRDYTF. Based on the CDR3 plus reference TRBV29-1 and TRBJ1-2, the full variable domain is SAVISQKPSRDICQRGTSLTIQCQVDSQVTMMFWYRQQPGQSLTLIATANQGSEATYESGFVIDKFPISRPNLTFSTLTVSNMSPEDSSIYLCSVEDQPDRDYTFGSGTRLTVV.

The J gene is TRBJ1-5, the V gene TRBV18, with D hard to call. The CDR3 consists of 16 residues. V was clipped by 1 base and J by 1 base, with 11 bases between them. The germline gives CDR1 KGHSH, CDR2 LQKENI. The CDR3 nucleotides read TGTGCCAGCTCACCACGAGACGGGAGGAGCAATCAGCCCCAGCATTTT. Its protein is CASSPRDGRSNQPQHF.

The chain combines TRBV19 with TRBJ2-1; D gene ambiguous. V was pared by 5 bases and J by 4 bases, with 12 bases between. Germline values: CDR1 LNHDA, CDR2 SQIVND (reference sequence). This CDR3 spans 14 amino acids. The CDR3 loop is CASSHDSDYNEQFF. The CDR3 DNA reads as TGTGCCAGTAGTCACGACTCCGATTACAATGAGCAGTTCTTC.

This clone was observed a single time. The chain carries TRBV27 and TRBJ1-3; D perhaps matches TRBD1 (5 bases). The CDR3 is 14 amino acids. Germline loops: CDR1 MNHEY, CDR2 SMNVEV (reference sequence). Trimming stripped 8 bases from V and 0 bases from J, with 11 bases between. The CDR3 reads CASGVGHSGNTIYF. In DNA, the CDR3 is TGTGCCAGCGGTGTGGGGCACTCTGGAAACACCATATATTTT.

This sequence joins TRBV7-6 and TRBJ2-2; 7 nucleotides agree with TRBD2. Germline V gives CDR1 SGHVS, CDR2 FNYEAQ. V dropped 1 base and J dropped 5; count of bases not matched to a gene: 4. The CDR3 consists of 15 residues. The CDR3 region is CASSLGFGGTGELFF. The CDR3 region has the DNA TGTGCCAGCAGCTTAGGATTCGGGGGGACCGGGGAGCTGTTTTTT.

The chain's CDR3 is CASRTATNEKLFF. CDR3 DNA sequence: TGCGCCAGCAGGACAGCAACTAATGAAAAACTGTTTTTT. The rearrangement links TRBV5-1 to TRBJ1-4; D possibly corresponds to TRBD1 (5 bases). The length of the CDR3 is 13 residues. Trimming stripped 5 bases from V and 0 bases from J, with 5 bases between. Germline-derived CDR1 and CDR2 are SGHRS and YFSETQ.

The chain combines TRBV30 with TRBJ1-1; D might be TRBD1 (6 bases). Looked up from germline, CDR1 is GTSNPN and CDR2 is SVGIG (reference sequence). Trimming pared 4 bases from V and 1 base from J, leaving 13 bases between. The CDR3 loop spans 14 amino acids. The CDR3 is CAWTEDSPNTEAFF. The CDR3 bases are TGTGCCTGGACTGAGGACAGTCCGAACACTGAAGCTTTCTTT.

The chain carries TRBV4-1 and TRBJ1-5; 7 bases map to TRBD1. In germline, CDR1 is MGHRA, CDR2 YSYEKL. J gave up 0 bases and V 3 bases, and 2 bases lay outside the gene matches. The CDR3 spans 15 residues. The CDR3 bases are TGCGCCAGCAGCCAGGGACAGAATAGCAATCAGCCCCAGCATTTT. This translates into CASSQGQNSNQPQHF.

The chain couples TRBV5-6 to TRBJ1-5, with 7 bases matching TRBD1. Germline values: CDR1 SGHDT, CDR2 YYEEEE. The J segment lost 3 bases and the V segment lost 3 bases, leaving 15 bases of the junction unmatched. CDR3 size: 18 residues. The CDR3 nucleotides read TGTGCCAGCAGCTCGTTTCTACAGGGGCAACTGTACAATCAGCCCCAGCATTTT. Translating it yields CASSSFLQGQLYNQPQHF.

The chain couples TRBV7-3 to TRBJ1-1, with a weak D call TRBD1 (5 bases). Germline V gene lookup returns CDR1 SGHTA and CDR2 FQGTGA. The CDR3 runs 14 residues. V lost 0 bases to trimming and J lost 4 bases, with 9 bases between them. The CDR3 loop reads CASSLTQGSTEAFF. In DNA, the CDR3 is TGTGCCAGCAGCTTAACGCAGGGTTCCACTGAAGCTTTCTTT. Supplemented by reference TRBV7-3 and TRBJ1-1, the full variable domain reads GAGVSQTPSNKVTEKGKYVELRCDPISGHTALYWYRQSLGQGPEFLIYFQGTGAADDSGLPNDRFFAVRPEGSVSTLKIQRTERGDSAVYLCASSLTQGSTEAFFGQGTRLTVV.

This chain links TRBV30 with TRBJ2-3, with 7 bases that match TRBD1. Germline-derived CDR1 and CDR2 are GTSNPN and SVGIG (reference sequence). V lost 0 bases to trimming and J lost 1 base; unmatched junction nucleotides: 16. CDR3 length equals 19 residues. CDR3 sequence reads: CAWSVSRGLYRGRTDTQYF. The CDR3 DNA reads TGTGCCTGGAGTGTATCCCGCGGCCTGTACAGGGGACGCACAGATACGCAGTATTTT.

The chain employs TRBV5-4 and TRBJ2-1; 10 positions match TRBD2. This CDR3 comprises 19 residues. CDR1 SGHNT and CDR2 YYREEE come from the germline V gene (reference sequence). V lost 0 bases, J lost 4 bases, and 13 bases stayed unmatched. CDR3 sequence: CASSLAAGAGGGVYNEQFF. In DNA, the CDR3 is TGTGCCAGCAGCTTGGCGGCAGGAGCGGGAGGGGGGGTGTACAATGAGCAGTTCTTC.